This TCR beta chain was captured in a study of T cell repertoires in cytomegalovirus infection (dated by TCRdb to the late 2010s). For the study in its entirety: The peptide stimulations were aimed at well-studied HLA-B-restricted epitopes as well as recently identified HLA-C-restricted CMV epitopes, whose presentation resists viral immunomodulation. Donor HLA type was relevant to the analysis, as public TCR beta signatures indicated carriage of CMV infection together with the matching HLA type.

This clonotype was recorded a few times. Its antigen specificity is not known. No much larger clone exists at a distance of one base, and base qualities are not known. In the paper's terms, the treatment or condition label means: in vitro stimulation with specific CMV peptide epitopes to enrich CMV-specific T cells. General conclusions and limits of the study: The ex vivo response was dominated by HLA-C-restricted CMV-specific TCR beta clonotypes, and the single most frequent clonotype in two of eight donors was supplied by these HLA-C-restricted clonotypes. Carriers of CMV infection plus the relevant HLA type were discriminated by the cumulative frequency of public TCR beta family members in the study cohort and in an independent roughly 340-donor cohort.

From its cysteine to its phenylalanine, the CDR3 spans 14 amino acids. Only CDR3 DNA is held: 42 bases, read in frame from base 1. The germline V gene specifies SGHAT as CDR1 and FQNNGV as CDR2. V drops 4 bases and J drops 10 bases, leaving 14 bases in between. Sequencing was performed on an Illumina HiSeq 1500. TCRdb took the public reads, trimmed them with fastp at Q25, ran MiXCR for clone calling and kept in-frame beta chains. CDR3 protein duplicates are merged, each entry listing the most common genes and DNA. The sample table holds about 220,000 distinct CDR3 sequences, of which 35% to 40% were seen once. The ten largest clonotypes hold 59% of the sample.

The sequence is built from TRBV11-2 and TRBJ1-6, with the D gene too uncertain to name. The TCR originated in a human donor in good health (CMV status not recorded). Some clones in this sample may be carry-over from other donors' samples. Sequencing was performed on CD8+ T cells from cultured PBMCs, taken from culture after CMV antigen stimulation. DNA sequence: TGTGCCAGCAGCTCCGGGAAGGCCGACTCACCCCTCCACTTT. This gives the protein CASSSGKADSPLHF.